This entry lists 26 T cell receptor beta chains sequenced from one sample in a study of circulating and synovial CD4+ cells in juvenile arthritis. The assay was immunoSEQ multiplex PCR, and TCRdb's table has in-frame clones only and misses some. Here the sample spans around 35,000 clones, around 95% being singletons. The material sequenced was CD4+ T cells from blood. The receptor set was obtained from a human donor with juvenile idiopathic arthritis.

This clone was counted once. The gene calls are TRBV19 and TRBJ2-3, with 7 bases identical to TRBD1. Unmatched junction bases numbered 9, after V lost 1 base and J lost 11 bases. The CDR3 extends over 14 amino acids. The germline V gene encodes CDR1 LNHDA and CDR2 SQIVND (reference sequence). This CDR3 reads CASSIGQGTLGQYF. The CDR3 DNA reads TGTGCCAGTAGTATAGGACAGGGAACATTAGGGCAGTATTTT. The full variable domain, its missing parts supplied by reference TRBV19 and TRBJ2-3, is DGGITQSPKYLFRKEGQNVTLSCEQNLNHDAMYWYRQDPGQGLRLIYYSQIVNDFQKGDIAEGYSVSREKKESFPLTVTSAQKNPTAFYLCASSIGQGTLGQYFGPGTRLTVL.

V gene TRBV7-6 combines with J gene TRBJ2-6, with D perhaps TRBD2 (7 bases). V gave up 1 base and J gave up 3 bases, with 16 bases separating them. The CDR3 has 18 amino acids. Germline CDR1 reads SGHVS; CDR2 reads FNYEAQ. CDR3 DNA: TGTGCCAGCAGCTTAGGAGTAGGCGGGGGCGGTGGGGCCAACGTCCTGACTTTC. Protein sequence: CASSLGVGGGGGANVLTF.

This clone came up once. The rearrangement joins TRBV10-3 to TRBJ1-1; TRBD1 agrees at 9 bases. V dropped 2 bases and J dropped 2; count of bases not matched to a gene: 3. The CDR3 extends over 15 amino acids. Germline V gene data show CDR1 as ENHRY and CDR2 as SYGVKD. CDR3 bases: TGTGCCATCAGTGAGGGGACAGGGAGTAACACTGAAGCTTTCTTT. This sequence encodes CAISEGTGSNTEAFF.

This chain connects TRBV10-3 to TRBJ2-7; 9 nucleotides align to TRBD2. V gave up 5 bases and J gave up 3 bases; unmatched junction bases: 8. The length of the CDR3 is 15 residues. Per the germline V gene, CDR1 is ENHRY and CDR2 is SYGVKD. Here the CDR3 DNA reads TGTGCCATCAGTCCTAGCGGGAACGGAGGCTACGAGCAGTACTTC. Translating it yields CAISPSGNGGYEQYF.

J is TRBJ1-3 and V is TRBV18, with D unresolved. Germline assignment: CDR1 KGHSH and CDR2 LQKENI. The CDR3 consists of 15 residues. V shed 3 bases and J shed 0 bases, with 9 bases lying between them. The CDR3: CASSPGSSSGNTIYF. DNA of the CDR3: TGTGCCAGCTCACCGGGCAGTTCCTCTGGAAACACCATATATTTT.

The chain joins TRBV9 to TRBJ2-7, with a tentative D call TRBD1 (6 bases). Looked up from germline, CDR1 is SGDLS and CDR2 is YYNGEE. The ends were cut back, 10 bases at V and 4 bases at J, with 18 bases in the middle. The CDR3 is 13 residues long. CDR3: CASSGAAGYEQYF. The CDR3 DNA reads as TGTGCCTCATCAGGGGCCGCCGGGTACGAGCAGTACTTC.

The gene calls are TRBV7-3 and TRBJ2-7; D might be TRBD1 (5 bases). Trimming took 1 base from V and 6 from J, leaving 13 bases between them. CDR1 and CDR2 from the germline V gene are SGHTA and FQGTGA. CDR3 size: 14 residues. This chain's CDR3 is CASSLNPRVGEQYF. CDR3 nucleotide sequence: TGTGCCAGCAGCTTAAACCCCAGGGTCGGCGAGCAGTACTTC.

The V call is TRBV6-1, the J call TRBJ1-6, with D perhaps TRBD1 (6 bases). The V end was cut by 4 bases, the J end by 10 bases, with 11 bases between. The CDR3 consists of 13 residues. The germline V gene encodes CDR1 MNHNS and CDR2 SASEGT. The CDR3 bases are TGTGCCAGCAGTGCAGGGGTGGTCTCACCCCTCCACTTT. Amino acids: CASSAGVVSPLHF.

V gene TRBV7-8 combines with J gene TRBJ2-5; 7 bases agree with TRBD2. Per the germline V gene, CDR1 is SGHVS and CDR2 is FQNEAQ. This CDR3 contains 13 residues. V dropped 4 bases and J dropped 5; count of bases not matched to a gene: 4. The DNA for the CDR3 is TGTGCCAGCAGCTACGGACTAGTTGAGACCCAGTACTTC. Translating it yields CASSYGLVETQYF.

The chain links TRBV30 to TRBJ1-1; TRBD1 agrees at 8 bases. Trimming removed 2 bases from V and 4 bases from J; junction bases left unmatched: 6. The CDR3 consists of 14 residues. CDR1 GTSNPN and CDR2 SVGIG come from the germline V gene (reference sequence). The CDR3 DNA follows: TGTGCCTGGAGTCCAGGGGGCTGGGGCACTGAAGCTTTCTTT. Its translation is CAWSPGGWGTEAFF.

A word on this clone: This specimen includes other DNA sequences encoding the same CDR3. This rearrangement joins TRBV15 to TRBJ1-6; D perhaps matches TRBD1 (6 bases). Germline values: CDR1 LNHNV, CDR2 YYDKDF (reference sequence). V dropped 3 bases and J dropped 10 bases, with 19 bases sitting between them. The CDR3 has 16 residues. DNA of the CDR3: TGTGCCACCAGCAGTTTCAGGGGTTCGGAAAGGTCACCCCTCCACTTT. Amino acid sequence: CATSSFRGSERSPLHF.

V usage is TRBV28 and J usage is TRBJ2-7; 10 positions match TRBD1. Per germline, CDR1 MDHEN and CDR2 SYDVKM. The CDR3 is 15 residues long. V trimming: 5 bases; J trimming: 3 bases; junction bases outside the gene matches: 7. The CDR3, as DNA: TGTGCCAGCAGTACCCGGGACAGGGGTATCTACGAGCAGTACTTC. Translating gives CASSTRDRGIYEQYF.

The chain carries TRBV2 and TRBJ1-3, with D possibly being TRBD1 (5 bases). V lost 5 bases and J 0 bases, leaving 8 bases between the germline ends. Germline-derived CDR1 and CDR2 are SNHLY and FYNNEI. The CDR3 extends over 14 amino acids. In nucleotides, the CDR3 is TGTGCCAGCAGTATCGACAGCTCTGGAAACACCATATATTTT. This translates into CASSIDSSGNTIYF.

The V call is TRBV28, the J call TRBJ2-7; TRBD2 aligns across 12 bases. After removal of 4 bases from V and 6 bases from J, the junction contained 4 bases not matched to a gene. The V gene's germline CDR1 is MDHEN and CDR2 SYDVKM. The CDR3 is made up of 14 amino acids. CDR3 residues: CASSSSGRAPEQYF. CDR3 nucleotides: TGTGCCAGCAGTTCTAGCGGGAGGGCCCCCGAGCAGTACTTC.

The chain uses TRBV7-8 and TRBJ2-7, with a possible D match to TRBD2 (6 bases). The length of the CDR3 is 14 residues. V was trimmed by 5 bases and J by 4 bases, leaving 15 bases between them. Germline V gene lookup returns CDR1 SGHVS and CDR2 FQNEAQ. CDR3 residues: CASSPSGSKYEQYF. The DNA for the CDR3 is TGTGCCAGCAGCCCGTCCGGGAGCAAATACGAGCAGTACTTC.

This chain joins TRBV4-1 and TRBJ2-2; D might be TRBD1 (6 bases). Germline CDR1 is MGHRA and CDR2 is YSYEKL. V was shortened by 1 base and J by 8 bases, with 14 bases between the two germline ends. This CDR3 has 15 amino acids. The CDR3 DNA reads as TGCGCCAGCAGCCAAGTTACTTGGGGGCCGGGGGAGCTGTTTTTT. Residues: CASSQVTWGPGELFF.

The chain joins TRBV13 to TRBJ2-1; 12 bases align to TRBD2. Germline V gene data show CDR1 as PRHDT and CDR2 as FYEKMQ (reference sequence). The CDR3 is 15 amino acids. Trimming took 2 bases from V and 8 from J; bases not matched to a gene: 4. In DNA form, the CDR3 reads TGTGCCAGCAGCTTACGAGCTAGCGGGAGGGATGAGCAGTTCTTC. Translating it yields CASSLRASGRDEQFF.

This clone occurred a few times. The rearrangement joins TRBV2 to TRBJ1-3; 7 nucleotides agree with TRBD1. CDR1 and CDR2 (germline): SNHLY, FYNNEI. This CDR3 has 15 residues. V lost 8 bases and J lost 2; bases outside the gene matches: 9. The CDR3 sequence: CASSRTGVAGNTIYF. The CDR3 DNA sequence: TGTGCCAGCTCACGAACAGGGGTAGCTGGAAACACCATATATTTT.

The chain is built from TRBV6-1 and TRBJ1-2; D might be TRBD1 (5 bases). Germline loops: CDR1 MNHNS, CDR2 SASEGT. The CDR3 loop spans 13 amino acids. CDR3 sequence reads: CAESIGAGYGYTF. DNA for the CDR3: TGTGCTGAAAGCATCGGTGCAGGGTATGGCTACACCTTC.

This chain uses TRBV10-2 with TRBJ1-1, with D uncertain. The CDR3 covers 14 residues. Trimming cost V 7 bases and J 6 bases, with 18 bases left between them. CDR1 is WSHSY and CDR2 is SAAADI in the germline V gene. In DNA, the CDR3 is TGCGCCAGCAACGACTTCAAAATTAGCGCTGAAGCTTTCTTT. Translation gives CASNDFKISAEAFF.

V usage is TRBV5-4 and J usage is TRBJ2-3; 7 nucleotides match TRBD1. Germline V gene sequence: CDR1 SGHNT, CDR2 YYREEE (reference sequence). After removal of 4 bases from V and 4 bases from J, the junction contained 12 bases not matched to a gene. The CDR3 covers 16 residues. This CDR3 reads CASSLSRQGGADTQYF. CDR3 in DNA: TGTGCCAGCAGCCTCAGTCGACAGGGTGGGGCAGATACGCAGTATTTT.

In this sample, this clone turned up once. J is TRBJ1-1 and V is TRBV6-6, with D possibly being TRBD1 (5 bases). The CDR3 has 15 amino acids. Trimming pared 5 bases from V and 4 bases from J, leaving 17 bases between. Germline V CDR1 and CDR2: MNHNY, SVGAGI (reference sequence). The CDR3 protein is CASSLTGGDITEAFF. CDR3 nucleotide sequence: TGTGCCAGCAGTCTTACCGGGGGAGATATCACTGAAGCTTTCTTT.

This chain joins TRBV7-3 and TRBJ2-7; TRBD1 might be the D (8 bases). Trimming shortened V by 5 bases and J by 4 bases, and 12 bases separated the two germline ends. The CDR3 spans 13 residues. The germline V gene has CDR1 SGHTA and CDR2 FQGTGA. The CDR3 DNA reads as TGTGCCAGCAGCCCACAGGGGGGGTACGAGCAGTACTTC. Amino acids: CASSPQGGYEQYF.

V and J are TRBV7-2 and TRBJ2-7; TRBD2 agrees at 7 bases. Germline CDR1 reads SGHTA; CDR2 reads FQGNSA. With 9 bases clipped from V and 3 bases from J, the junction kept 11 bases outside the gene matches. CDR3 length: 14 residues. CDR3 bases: TGTGCCAGTCGAGCGGGCGGGAGCGGCTACGAGCAGTACTTC. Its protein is CASRAGGSGYEQYF.

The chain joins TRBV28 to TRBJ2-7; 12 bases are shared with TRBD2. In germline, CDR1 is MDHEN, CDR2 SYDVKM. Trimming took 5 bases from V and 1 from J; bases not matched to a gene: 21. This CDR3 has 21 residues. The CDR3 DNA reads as TGTGCCAGCAGTCCCATGCACAAACGGCTAGCGGGAGGGCGAGGATCCTACGAGCAGTACTTC. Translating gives CASSPMHKRLAGGRGSYEQYF. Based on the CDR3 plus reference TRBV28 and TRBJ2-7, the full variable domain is DVKVTQSSRYLVKRTGEKVFLECVQDMDHENMFWYRQDPGLGLRLIYFSYDVKMKEKGDIPEGYSVSREKKERFSLILESASTNQTSMYLCASSPMHKRLAGGRGSYEQYFGPGTRLTVT.

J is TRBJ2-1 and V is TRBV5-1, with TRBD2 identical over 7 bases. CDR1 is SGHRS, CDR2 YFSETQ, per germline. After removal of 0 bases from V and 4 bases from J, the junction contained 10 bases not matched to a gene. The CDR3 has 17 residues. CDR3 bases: TGCGCCAGCAGCTTGGCTTTCCGGACTAGAAAGTACAATGAGCAGTTCTTC. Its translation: CASSLAFRTRKYNEQFF.